Each of the 28 T cell receptor beta chains below was sequenced from the same sample in a study of T cell responses to AZD1222 COVID-19 vaccine (dated by TCRdb to the early 2020s). Library method: the immunoSEQ multiplex PCR assay. Sourced from immuneACCESS, this table was stored by TCRdb with only in-frame sequences that have V and J called. A share of the clones is absent; for the studies checked, an unresolved V gene accounts for under half, and the remainder has no known explanation. The sample data list about 110,000 clones, and approximately 89% of these were observed just once. Clones ranked in the top ten supply roughly 4.2% of the sample. Explained via the paper, the time point label denotes: baseline before first vaccination. Sequencing was performed on peripheral blood, taken on day 0 of AZD1222 vaccination. These receptors all come from an adult in good health.

J is TRBJ1-5 and V is TRBV19; 8 nucleotides match TRBD1. V dropped 7 bases and J dropped 2; count of bases not matched to a gene: 7. This CDR3 spans 15 amino acids. The germline V gene encodes CDR1 LNHDA and CDR2 SQIVND (reference sequence). In nucleotides, the CDR3 is TGTGCCAGTAACGACAGGGGAGGACGCAATCAGCCCCAGCATTTT. Protein: CASNDRGGRNQPQHF.

The chain has TRBV4-1 and TRBJ1-3, with unresolved D. The CDR3 sequence is 15 residues long. V lost 0 bases to trimming and J lost 3 bases, with 9 bases between them. Germline V lookup: CDR1 MGHRA, CDR2 YSYEKL. The CDR3 here is CASSQDMGYGNTIYF. CDR3 coding DNA: TGCGCCAGCAGCCAAGATATGGGGTATGGAAACACCATATATTTT.

This rearrangement joins TRBV4-1 to TRBJ1-1; 9 bases match TRBD1. Germline CDR1 is MGHRA and CDR2 is YSYEKL. V dropped 3 bases and J dropped 2; count of bases not matched to a gene: 4. This CDR3 has 15 amino acids. CDR3 region: CASSHPGQGNTEAFF. Here the CDR3 DNA reads TGCGCCAGCAGCCACCCGGGACAGGGTAACACTGAAGCTTTCTTT.

The chain has TRBV7-2 and TRBJ2-2, with 8 bases lining up with TRBD2. Germline assignment: CDR1 SGHTA and CDR2 FQGNSA. The V segment lost 1 base and the J segment 5 bases; nucleotides outside the gene matches: 6. The CDR3 contains 16 residues. The CDR3, as DNA: TGTGCCAGCAGCTTAGATGCGGGGGGCAGAACCGGGGAGCTGTTTTTT. This gives the protein CASSLDAGGRTGELFF.

The chain is built from TRBV5-1 and TRBJ2-7; TRBD2 aligns across 10 bases. Trimming cost V 0 bases and J 2 bases; bases outside gene matches: 2. This CDR3 region has 15 residues. Germline V gives CDR1 SGHRS, CDR2 YFSETQ. The CDR3 DNA reads TGCGCCAGCAGCTTGGCTAGCGGGAGAGCCTACGAGCAGTACTTC. Translation: CASSLASGRAYEQYF.

V gene TRBV25-1 combines with J gene TRBJ2-5, with a tentative D call TRBD2 (6 bases). Germline V CDR1 and CDR2: MGHDK, SYGVNS. The CDR3 spans 15 residues. Between the trimmed V and J ends, which lost 2 bases and 2 bases, there was a span of 12 bases. Here the CDR3 reads CASSERGSRQETQYF. The CDR3 nucleotides read TGTGCCAGCAGTGAACGGGGGAGCAGACAAGAGACCCAGTACTTC. The variable domain in full, with the rest retrieved from reference TRBV25-1 and TRBJ2-5, is EADIYQTPRYLVIGTGKKITLECSQTMGHDKMYWYQQDPGMELHLIHYSYGVNSTEKGDLSSESTVSRIRTEHFPLTLESARPSHTSQYLCASSERGSRQETQYFGPGTRLLVL.

The V gene is TRBV14, the J gene TRBJ2-3; D perhaps matches TRBD1 (6 bases). CDR1 SGHDN and CDR2 FVKESK come from the germline V gene. This CDR3 region has 18 residues. V lost 5 bases and J lost 4, with 25 bases in between. CDR3 sequence reads: CASSTWTATSEYADTQYF. The CDR3 DNA reads as TGTGCCAGCAGCACTTGGACAGCCACCTCCGAGTACGCAGATACGCAGTATTTT.

This clone is medium-sized. CDR3 sequence reads: CASSLILVAHTGELFF. CDR3 bases: TGTGCCAGCAGCTTAATCCTAGTGGCCCACACCGGGGAGCTGTTTTTT. The chain uses TRBV7-2 and TRBJ2-2; D remains ambiguous. V shed 2 bases and J shed 3 bases, with 13 bases lying between them. CDR1 is SGHTA and CDR2 is FQGNSA in the germline V gene. The CDR3 covers 16 residues.

Here the CDR3 reads CASSRRASGGYNEQFF. In DNA form, the CDR3 reads TGCGCCAGCAGTCGCCGGGCTAGCGGGGGCTACAATGAGCAGTTCTTC. J is TRBJ2-1 and V is TRBV5-1; the match to TRBD2 covers 10 bases. Germline V gene lookup returns CDR1 SGHRS and CDR2 YFSETQ. The V gene end was trimmed by 5 bases and the J gene end by 3 bases; junction bases not matched to a gene: 8. The CDR3 is made up of 16 amino acids.

The chain has TRBV7-9 and TRBJ1-1; a possible D gene is TRBD1 (5 bases). Germline V gene sequence: CDR1 SEHNR, CDR2 FQNEAQ (reference sequence). The CDR3 loop spans 13 amino acids. V lost 8 bases, J lost 3 bases, and 13 bases lay in between. The CDR3 DNA reads as TGTGCCAGCCGACAACGCAGGGACACTGAAGCTTTCTTT. This sequence encodes CASRQRRDTEAFF.

This clone was seen only a few times. The rearrangement links TRBV10-3 to TRBJ1-5; 9 bases map to TRBD1. This CDR3 is 16 amino acids long. The junction had 5 bases not matched to a gene; V was cut back by 4 bases and J by 1 base. The germline gives CDR1 ENHRY, CDR2 SYGVKD. CDR3 DNA sequence: TGTGCCATCAGTGCATCCGGGACAGGGAGCAATCAGCCCCAGCATTTT. This gives the protein CAISASGTGSNQPQHF.

V usage is TRBV4-1 and J usage is TRBJ2-5; 12 nucleotides agree with TRBD1. The length of the CDR3 is 17 residues. CDR1 MGHRA and CDR2 YSYEKL come from the germline V gene. The trim removed 1 base at V and 4 bases at J, leaving 7 bases unmatched. CDR3 bases: TGCGCCAGCAGCCAAGCCGCGGGACAGGGGGCTGGAGAGACCCAGTACTTC. Translating gives CASSQAAGQGAGETQYF.

The sample holds a few counts of this clone. V gene TRBV13 combines with J gene TRBJ1-5, with D hard to call. Germline assignment: CDR1 PRHDT and CDR2 FYEKMQ (reference sequence). The CDR3 length is 15 residues. Trimming shortened V by 0 bases and J by 5 bases, and 11 bases separated the two germline ends. The CDR3 is CASSLGAAWHQPQHF. The DNA of the CDR3 is TGTGCCAGCAGCTTAGGCGCGGCTTGGCATCAGCCCCAGCATTTT.

The chain employs TRBV2 and TRBJ1-6, with 9 bases lining up with TRBD1. The J segment lost 8 bases and the V segment lost 5 bases, leaving 7 bases of the junction unmatched. The CDR3 has 15 amino acids. Germline CDR1 and CDR2: SNHLY and FYNNEI. DNA for the CDR3: TGTGCCAGCAGTTTAAGGGACAGGGCAGATTCACCCCTCCACTTT. The encoded protein is CASSLRDRADSPLHF.

V is TRBV18 and J is TRBJ1-6; possibly TRBD1 for D (5 bases). Germline CDR1 reads KGHSH; CDR2 reads LQKENI. Trimming cost V 3 bases and J 8 bases, with 11 bases left between them. The CDR3 is 14 amino acids. For the CDR3, the DNA is TGTGCCAGCTCACCTCAGGGTATAGATTCACCCCTCCACTTT. This sequence encodes CASSPQGIDSPLHF.

V gene TRBV6-1 combines with J gene TRBJ2-4; unclear D gene. The germline V gene encodes CDR1 MNHNS and CDR2 SASEGT. V shed 2 bases and J shed 1 base, with 15 bases lying between them. The CDR3 runs 17 residues. The CDR3 DNA follows: TGTGCCAGCAGTGAAACCGGGTGGCGCCAGGCCAAAAACATTCAGTACTTC. Amino acid sequence: CASSETGWRQAKNIQYF.

The rearrangement uses TRBV11-3 and TRBJ2-3, with D possibly TRBD1 on 6 matching bases. The CDR3 extends over 14 amino acids. V gave up 1 base and J gave up 4 bases, with 9 bases separating them. Germline V lookup: CDR1 SGHNT, CDR2 YENEEA. CDR3 DNA sequence: TGTGCCAGCAGCTTAGTCTCAGGGGCAGATACGCAGTATTTT. This sequence encodes CASSLVSGADTQYF.

This sequence joins TRBV7-8 and TRBJ2-3; no reliable D call. Germline-derived CDR1 and CDR2 are SGHVS and FQNEAQ. The CDR3 length is 14 residues. Between the trimmed V and J ends, which lost 3 bases and 0 bases, there was a span of 7 bases. This chain's CDR3 is CASSFTASTDTQYF. CDR3 coding DNA: TGTGCCAGCAGCTTCACGGCTAGCACAGATACGCAGTATTTT.

The chain has TRBV19 and TRBJ1-2, with no clear D. Trimming took 9 bases from V and 8 from J, leaving 16 bases between them. The CDR3 is 12 residues long. The germline V gene encodes CDR1 LNHDA and CDR2 SQIVND (reference sequence). Here the CDR3 DNA reads TGTGCCAGCAGTTTGAGGGATCGAGGCTACACCTTC. This codes for CASSLRDRGYTF.

The chain joins TRBV7-9 to TRBJ1-4, with TRBD1 as a possible D gene (5 bases). Deletions cut 2 bases from V and 0 bases from J, with 10 bases between. This CDR3 has 16 amino acids. Germline V CDR1 and CDR2: SEHNR, FQNEAQ (reference sequence). The CDR3 sequence: CASSLRQPATNEKLFF. Written as DNA, the CDR3 is TGTGCCAGCAGCTTAAGACAGCCTGCAACTAATGAAAAACTGTTTTTT.

V and J are TRBV18 and TRBJ1-4; 9 nucleotides align to TRBD1. Trimming removed 6 bases from V and 1 base from J; junction bases left unmatched: 6. Germline V lookup: CDR1 KGHSH, CDR2 LQKENI. This CDR3 is built from 16 residues. The CDR3 nucleotides are TGTGCCAGCTCCCGCCTGACAGGGGGAACTAATGAAAAACTGTTTTTT. Translation: CASSRLTGGTNEKLFF.

The chain combines TRBV6-5 with TRBJ1-6; D not certain. Per germline, CDR1 MNHEY and CDR2 SVGAGI. V was trimmed by 2 bases and J by 6 bases, leaving 8 bases between them. The CDR3 runs 14 residues. Here the CDR3 DNA reads TGTGCCAGCAGTTACACCCAGATTAATTCACCCCTCCACTTT. It encodes CASSYTQINSPLHF.

The chain couples TRBV7-8 to TRBJ1-3; D call uncertain. The CDR3 loop spans 15 amino acids. V was trimmed by 5 bases and J by 0 bases, leaving 11 bases between them. Germline CDR1 is SGHVS and CDR2 is FQNEAQ. This CDR3 is CASSRGHSSGNTIYF. DNA for the CDR3: TGTGCCAGCAGCCGCGGGCATAGCTCTGGAAACACCATATATTTT.

This sequence joins TRBV18 and TRBJ1-4, with D uncertain. Germline V gene data show CDR1 as KGHSH and CDR2 as LQKENI. The CDR3 extends over 14 amino acids. V was clipped by 3 bases and J by 7 bases, with 12 bases between them. The CDR3 nucleotides are TGTGCCAGCTCACCCCCGGACCTAGGTGAAAAACTGTTTTTT. It is translated as CASSPPDLGEKLFF.

The rearrangement uses TRBV6-1 and TRBJ2-5; 13 nucleotides align to TRBD2. Germline lookup yields CDR1 MNHNS and CDR2 SASEGT. This CDR3 has 16 residues. J lost 2 bases, V lost 4 bases, and 4 bases had no gene match. CDR3 coding DNA: TGTGCCAGCAGTGCGATACTAGCGGGGGGGCAAGAGACCCAGTACTTC. Translation gives CASSAILAGGQETQYF.

The chain uses TRBV4-2 and TRBJ2-3, with D possibly TRBD2 on 6 matching bases. V lost 0 bases and J 1 base, leaving 14 bases between the germline ends. Germline assignment: CDR1 LGHNA and CDR2 YNFKEQ. The CDR3 consists of 17 residues. CDR3 bases: TGTGCCAGCAGCCAAGATTGGAGCGGGCTCCGCACAGATACGCAGTATTTT. Its translation is CASSQDWSGLRTDTQYF.

The rearrangement joins TRBV19 to TRBJ1-1; a possible D gene is TRBD1 (6 bases). The CDR3 covers 13 residues. Per the germline V gene, CDR1 is LNHDA and CDR2 is SQIVND (reference sequence). Trimming took off 6 bases at V and 1 base at J, with 9 bases between the two ends. CDR3 protein: CASRPGENTEAFF. In DNA form, the CDR3 reads TGTGCCAGTAGGCCAGGGGAGAACACTGAAGCTTTCTTT. The variable domain in full, with the rest retrieved from reference TRBV19 and TRBJ1-1, is DGGITQSPKYLFRKEGQNVTLSCEQNLNHDAMYWYRQDPGQGLRLIYYSQIVNDFQKGDIAEGYSVSREKKESFPLTVTSAQKNPTAFYLCASRPGENTEAFFGQGTRLTVV.

The J gene is TRBJ1-2, the V gene TRBV7-9; D might be TRBD1 (6 bases). CDR3 size: 16 residues. CDR1 is SEHNR and CDR2 is FQNEAQ in the germline V gene (reference sequence). Trimming cost V 6 bases and J 11 bases, with 28 bases left between them. The chain's CDR3 is CASRPGFDSPRGTYTF. For the CDR3, the DNA is TGTGCCAGCAGACCTGGATTCGACAGTCCCCGGGGGACATACACCTTC. Drawing the rest from reference TRBV7-9 and TRBJ1-2, the complete variable domain is DTGVSQNPRHKITKRGQNVTFRCDPISEHNRLYWYRQTLGQGPEFLTYFQNEAQLEKSRLLSDRFSAERPKGSFSTLEIQRTEQGDSAMYLCASRPGFDSPRGTYTFGSGTRLTVV.